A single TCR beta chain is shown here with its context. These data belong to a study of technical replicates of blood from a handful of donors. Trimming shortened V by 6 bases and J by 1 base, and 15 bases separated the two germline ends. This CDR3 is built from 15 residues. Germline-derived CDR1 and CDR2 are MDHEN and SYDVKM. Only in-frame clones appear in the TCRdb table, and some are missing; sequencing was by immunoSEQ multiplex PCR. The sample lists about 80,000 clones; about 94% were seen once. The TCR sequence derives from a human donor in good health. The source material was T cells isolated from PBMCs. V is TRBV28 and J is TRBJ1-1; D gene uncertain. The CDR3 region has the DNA TGTGCCAGCAGCTTGTTGAGGGAGACGAACACTGAAGCTTTCTTT. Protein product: CASSLLRETNTEAFF. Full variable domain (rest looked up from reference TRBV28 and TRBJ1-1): DVKVTQSSRYLVKRTGEKVFLECVQDMDHENMFWYRQDPGLGLRLIYFSYDVKMKEKGDIPEGYSVSREKKERFSLILESASTNQTSMYLCASSLLRETNTEAFFGQGTRLTVV.